The clone carrying this TCR beta chain was found once. Its antigen remains unknown. The junction and the germline gene differ at one end; a read error may be behind it. These data are taken from a study of human T cells and chemical hapten exposure. Overall study context: Small pooled library volume differences chiefly drove per-sample TCR yield variation. Study-wide results and caveats: TCRs at high frequency, those above 1 in 1000, did not change with DPC sensitization.

Unique molecular identifiers were attached to individual cDNA molecules within the library. Per the study methods: Per-sample TCR counts ranged from roughly 20,000 to 700,000, median roughly 98,000. One entry per CDR3 protein, called by TCRdb with MiXCR from the RACE reads. The V and J calls come from TCRdb's annotation, not from the publication. The sample lists fewer than 85,000 distinct CDR3 sequences; approximately 8.6% were seen once. This CDR3 spans 17 amino acids. Time point given: healthy volunteer bleed at 6 weeks. Sequencing started from total RNA isolated from unfractionated whole blood. The source of this sequence is a male donor in good health. Some clones in this sample may be carry-over from other donors' samples. Sequencing was performed on whole blood. This sequence joins TRBV12-3 or TRBV12-4 and TRBJ2-6; tentative D call: TRBD1 (5 bases). CDR3 protein: CVSSPRVRTPGANVLTF. CDR3 DNA: TGTGTCAGCAGCCCCAGGGTACGGACGCCTGGGGCCAACGTCCTGACTTTC.